These 14 T cell receptor beta chains came from one sample sequenced in a study of control samples from healthy donors and cancer patients. The method was immunoSEQ multiplex PCR; TCRdb's version includes in-frame clones alone and lacks a portion of them. The sample holds more than 50,000 clones, about nine tenths seen once. The sequencing input was PBMCs. The receptor set was obtained from a woman aged 45-59 years with colorectal cancer.

The CDR3, as DNA: TGTGCCAGCAGTGTTAGCAGGAACGAGCAGTACTTC. It translates to CASSVSRNEQYF. The chain employs TRBV2 and TRBJ2-7; D gene unclear. The CDR3 is made up of 12 amino acids. The V and J ends lost 4 bases and 5 bases respectively, with 9 bases between them. Germline-derived CDR1 and CDR2 are SNHLY and FYNNEI.

V and J are TRBV5-1 and TRBJ1-2; 7 nucleotides match TRBD1. Germline CDR1 is SGHRS and CDR2 is YFSETQ. The CDR3 consists of 15 residues. The J segment lost 7 bases and the V segment lost 3 bases, leaving 12 bases of the junction unmatched. The CDR3, as DNA: TGCGCCAGCAGCTGGGGGACAGCTACGTCTTCTGGCTACACCTTC. Translating gives CASSWGTATSSGYTF.

The chain carries TRBV5-1 and TRBJ2-3; D assignment may be TRBD1 or TRBD2 (6 bases each). The V gene lost 4 bases and the J gene lost 0 bases, with 15 bases spanning the gap. Germline V gene data show CDR1 as SGHRS and CDR2 as YFSETQ. The CDR3 sequence is 16 residues long. The CDR3 loop is CASSPGDFFSTDTQYF. The CDR3 DNA is TGCGCCAGCAGCCCAGGGGACTTCTTTAGCACAGATACGCAGTATTTT. Full variable domain (missing parts from reference TRBV5-1 and TRBJ2-3): KAGVTQTPRYLIKTRGQQVTLSCSPISGHRSVSWYQQTPGQGLQFLFEYFSETQRNKGNFPGRFSGRQFSNSRSEMNVSTLELGDSALYLCASSPGDFFSTDTQYFGPGTRLTVL.

This chain joins TRBV29-1 and TRBJ1-1; D is ambiguous. CDR1 and CDR2 from the germline V gene are SQVTM and ANQGSEA. The germline V and J ends were trimmed by 0 bases and 0 bases, with 11 bases remaining between them. The CDR3 runs 15 residues. The CDR3 DNA follows: TGCAGCGTTGAAGATGTAACACGGATGAACACTGAAGCTTTCTTT. Its translation is CSVEDVTRMNTEAFF.

This chain uses TRBV5-1 with TRBJ1-4; a weak D match, TRBD1 (6 bases). Trimming pared 0 bases from V and 3 bases from J, leaving 12 bases between. The germline V gene has CDR1 SGHRS and CDR2 YFSETQ. CDR3 length: 16 residues. The CDR3 DNA reads as TGCGCCAGCAGCTTGGGCAGGGCAGGGGCTAATGAAAAACTGTTTTTT. Translated: CASSLGRAGANEKLFF.

The chain combines TRBV5-1 with TRBJ1-5; perhaps TRBD1 as D (5 bases). The CDR3 contains 15 residues. V gave up 4 bases and J gave up 9 bases, with 20 bases separating them. Germline V gene sequence: CDR1 SGHRS, CDR2 YFSETQ. CDR3 sequence: CASSPTGGEESPQHF. The CDR3 bases are TGCGCCAGCAGCCCCACCGGGGGAGAGGAGTCGCCCCAGCATTTT.

The genes are TRBV2 and TRBJ1-5; unclear D gene. V lost 2 bases, J lost 3 bases, and 23 bases lay in between. The CDR3 is 19 amino acids. Germline CDR1 and CDR2: SNHLY and FYNNEI. CDR3 sequence: CASSEKAEELGWNNQPQHF. As DNA, the CDR3 is TGTGCCAGCAGTGAAAAGGCAGAAGAACTAGGTTGGAACAATCAGCCCCAGCATTTT.

The V and J genes are TRBV7-9 and TRBJ2-2, with 7 bases lining up with TRBD1. Germline V CDR1 and CDR2: SEHNR, FQNEAQ (reference sequence). The CDR3 length is 15 residues. Trimming removed 7 bases from V and 5 bases from J; junction bases left unmatched: 10. The CDR3 region is CASTPTGSGTGELFF. CDR3 coding DNA: TGTGCCAGCACCCCGACAGGGTCGGGAACCGGGGAGCTGTTTTTT.

The chain has TRBV10-1 and TRBJ2-1; TRBD1 aligns across 8 bases. The CDR3 spans 14 residues. Germline CDR1 WNHNN, CDR2 SYGVQD (reference sequence). J was trimmed by 2 bases and V by 5 bases; bases with no gene match: 2. CDR3: CASSKTGAYNEQFF. The CDR3 bases are TGCGCCAGCAGTAAGACAGGGGCCTACAATGAGCAGTTCTTC.

This clone is a singleton in its sample. V is TRBV9 and J is TRBJ2-5; D possibly uses TRBD1 or TRBD2 (5 bases each). V was pared by 1 base and J by 6 bases, with 13 bases between. There are 14 residues in the CDR3. The V gene's germline CDR1 is SGDLS and CDR2 YYNGEE. The CDR3 is CASSVSGTEKTQYF. CDR3 in DNA: TGTGCCAGCAGCGTATCCGGGACGGAAAAGACCCAGTACTTC.

The rearrangement uses TRBV11-2 and TRBJ1-5; D uncertain. Germline V gene data show CDR1 as SGHAT and CDR2 as FQNNGV. Trimming removed 5 bases from V and 1 base from J, with 12 bases in between. The CDR3 has 15 amino acids. In DNA, the CDR3 is TGTGCCAGCAGCCCCCAGGCGGGCAGCAATCAGCCCCAGCATTTT. It encodes CASSPQAGSNQPQHF. The full variable domain, with the rest looked up from reference TRBV11-2 and TRBJ1-5, is EAGVAQSPRYKIIEKRQSVAFWCNPISGHATLYWYQQILGQGPKLLIQFQNNGVVDDSQLPKDRFSAERLKGVDSTLKIQPAKLEDSAVYLCASSPQAGSNQPQHFGDGTRLSIL.

This chain links TRBV9 with TRBJ1-2, with TRBD1 matching over 7 bases. CDR1 is SGDLS, CDR2 YYNGEE, per germline. Trimming at V came to 2 bases and at J to 8 bases, leaving 12 bases not matched to a gene. There are 15 residues in the CDR3. As DNA, the CDR3 is TGTGCCAGCAGCGTCCGACTCACAGGGGAAGGCGGCTACACCTTC. Its protein product is CASSVRLTGEGGYTF.

Only one count was recorded for this clone. This chain connects TRBV6-1 to TRBJ2-7; the D is unclear. Trimming cost V 3 bases and J 3 bases, with 9 bases left between them. This CDR3 comprises 13 residues. Germline V gives CDR1 MNHNS, CDR2 SASEGT. The CDR3 sequence: CASSDSLIYEQYF. Here the CDR3 DNA reads TGTGCCAGCAGTGATAGCCTAATCTACGAGCAGTACTTC.

J is TRBJ1-5 and V is TRBV6-1, with D hard to call. V dropped 2 bases and J dropped 2 bases, with 4 bases sitting between them. The CDR3 spans 13 residues. Germline CDR1 and CDR2: MNHNS and SASEGT. The CDR3 sequence: CASSESGNQPQHF. The CDR3 region has the DNA TGTGCCAGCAGTGAATCGGGCAATCAGCCCCAGCATTTT.